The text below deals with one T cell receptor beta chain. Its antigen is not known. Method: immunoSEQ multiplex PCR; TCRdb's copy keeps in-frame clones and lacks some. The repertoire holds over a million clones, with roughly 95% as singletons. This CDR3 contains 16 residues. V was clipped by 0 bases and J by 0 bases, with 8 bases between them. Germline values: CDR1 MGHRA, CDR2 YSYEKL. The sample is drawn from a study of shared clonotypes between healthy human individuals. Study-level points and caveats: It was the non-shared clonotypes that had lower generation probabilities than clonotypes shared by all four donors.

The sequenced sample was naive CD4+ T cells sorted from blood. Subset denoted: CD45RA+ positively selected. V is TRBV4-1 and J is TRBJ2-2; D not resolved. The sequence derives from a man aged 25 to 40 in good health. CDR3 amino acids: CASSQEVAANTGELFF. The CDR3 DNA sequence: TGCGCCAGCAGCCAAGAGGTGGCAGCGAACACCGGGGAGCTGTTTTTT.